This T cell receptor (beta chain) was documented in a study of T cell responses to AZD1222 COVID-19 vaccine. On this clone itself: Its antigen remains unknown.

This CDR3 has 15 amino acids. Looked up from germline, CDR1 is LNHNV and CDR2 is YYDKDF (reference sequence). The trim removed 3 bases at V and 1 base at J, leaving 5 bases unmatched. Only in-frame clones appear in the TCRdb table, and some are missing; sequencing was by immunoSEQ multiplex PCR. The sample consists of 110,000 or so clones, 70% to 90% of them appearing once. General observations from the study: Spike-specific TCR breadth and depth both grew after two AZD1222 doses. Among AZD1222 vaccinees, only five or six were seropositive at baseline.

The chain uses TRBV15 and TRBJ1-1; 7 bases agree with TRBD1. Material: peripheral blood, obtained on day 0 of AZD1222 vaccination. This clonotype was obtained from an adult in good health. CDR3 protein: CATSRAGGKNTEAFF. The CDR3 DNA is TGTGCCACCAGCAGGGCAGGGGGGAAGAACACTGAAGCTTTCTTT.